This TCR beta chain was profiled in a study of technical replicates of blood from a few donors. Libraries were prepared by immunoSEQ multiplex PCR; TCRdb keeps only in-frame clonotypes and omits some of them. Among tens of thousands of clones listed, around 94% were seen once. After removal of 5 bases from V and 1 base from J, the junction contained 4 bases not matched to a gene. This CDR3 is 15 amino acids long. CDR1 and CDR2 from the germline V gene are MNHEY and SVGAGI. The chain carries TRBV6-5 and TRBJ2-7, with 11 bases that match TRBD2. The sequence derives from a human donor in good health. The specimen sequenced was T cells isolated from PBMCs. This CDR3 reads CASSPGTSGSYEQYF. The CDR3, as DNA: TGTGCCAGCAGTCCCGGGACTAGCGGTTCCTACGAGCAGTACTTC.